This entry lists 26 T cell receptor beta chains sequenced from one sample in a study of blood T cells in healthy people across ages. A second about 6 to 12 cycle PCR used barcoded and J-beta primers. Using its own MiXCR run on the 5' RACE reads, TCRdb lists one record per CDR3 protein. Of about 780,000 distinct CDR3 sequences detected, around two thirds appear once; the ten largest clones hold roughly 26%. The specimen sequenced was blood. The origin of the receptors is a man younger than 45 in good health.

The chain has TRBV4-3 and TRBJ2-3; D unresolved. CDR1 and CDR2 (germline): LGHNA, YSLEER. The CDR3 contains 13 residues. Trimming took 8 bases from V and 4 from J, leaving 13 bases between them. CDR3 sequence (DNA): TGCGCCAGCCCTGCACTCCCCCCAGATACGCAGTATTTT. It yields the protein CASPALPPDTQYF.

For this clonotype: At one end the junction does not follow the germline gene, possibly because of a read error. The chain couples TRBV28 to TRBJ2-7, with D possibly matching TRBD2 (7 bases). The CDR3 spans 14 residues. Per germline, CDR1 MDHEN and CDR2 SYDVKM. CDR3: CASRPGGARYEQYF. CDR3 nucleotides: TGTGCCAGCAGACCTGGGGGGGCACGCTACGAACAGTACTTC.

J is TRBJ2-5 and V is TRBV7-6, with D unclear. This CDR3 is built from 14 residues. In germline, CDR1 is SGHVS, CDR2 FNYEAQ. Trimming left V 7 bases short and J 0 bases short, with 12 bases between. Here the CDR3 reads CASNQKPYQETQYF. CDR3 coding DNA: TGTGCCAGCAACCAGAAGCCGTACCAAGAGACCCAGTACTTC.

CDR3 loop: CAISVGQGFYGYTF. The CDR3 nucleotides read TGTGCCATCAGTGTGGGACAGGGGTTCTATGGCTACACCTTC. The genes are TRBV10-3 and TRBJ1-2, with TRBD1 matching 10 bases. This CDR3 has 14 amino acids. V trimming: 4 bases; J trimming: 4 bases; junction bases outside the gene matches: 3. Germline V CDR1 and CDR2: ENHRY, SYGVKD.

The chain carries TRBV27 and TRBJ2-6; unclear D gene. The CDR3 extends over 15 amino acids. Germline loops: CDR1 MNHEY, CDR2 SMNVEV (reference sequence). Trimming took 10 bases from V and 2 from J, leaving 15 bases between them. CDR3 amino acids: CATKKWRPGANVLTF. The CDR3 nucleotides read TGTGCCACCAAAAAATGGCGGCCTGGGGCCAACGTCCTGACTTTC.

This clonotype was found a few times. CDR3 residues: CAISPQGWDEQFF. CDR3 nucleotides: TGTGCCATCAGTCCACAGGGATGGGATGAGCAGTTCTTC. J is TRBJ2-1 and V is TRBV10-3; D is perhaps TRBD1 (6 bases). In germline, CDR1 is ENHRY, CDR2 SYGVKD. The CDR3 runs 13 residues. Trimming pared 5 bases from V and 8 bases from J, leaving 13 bases between.

CDR3 amino acids: CAIYRGQVNTGELFF. The CDR3 bases are TGTGCCATCTACCGGGGACAGGTGAACACCGGGGAGCTGTTTTTT. The rearrangement links TRBV2 to TRBJ2-2; 8 positions match TRBD1. This CDR3 is built from 15 residues. J gave up 1 base and V 10 bases, and 8 bases lay outside the gene matches. The germline CDR1 and CDR2 sequences are SNHLY and FYNNEI. Using reference TRBV2 and TRBJ2-2 for the parts outside the CDR3, the full variable domain is EPEVTQTPSHQVTQMGQEVILRCVPISNHLYFYWYRQILGQKVEFLVSFYNNEISEKSEIFDDQFSVERPDGSNFTLKIRSTKLEDSAMYFCAIYRGQVNTGELFFGEGSRLTVL.

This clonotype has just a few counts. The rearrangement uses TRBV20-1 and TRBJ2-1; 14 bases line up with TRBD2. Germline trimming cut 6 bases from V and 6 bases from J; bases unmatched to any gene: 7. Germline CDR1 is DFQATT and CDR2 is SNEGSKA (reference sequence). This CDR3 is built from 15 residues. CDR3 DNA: TGCAGTGCACTCAGACTAGCGGGGGGGATCAATGAGCAGTTCTTC. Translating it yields CSALRLAGGINEQFF.

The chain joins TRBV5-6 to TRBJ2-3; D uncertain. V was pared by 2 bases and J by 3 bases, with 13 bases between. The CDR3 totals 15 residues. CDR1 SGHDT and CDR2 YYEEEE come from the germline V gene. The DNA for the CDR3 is TGTGCCAGCAGCTTACCGGGCCGCCAAACAGATACGCAGTATTTT. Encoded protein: CASSLPGRQTDTQYF.

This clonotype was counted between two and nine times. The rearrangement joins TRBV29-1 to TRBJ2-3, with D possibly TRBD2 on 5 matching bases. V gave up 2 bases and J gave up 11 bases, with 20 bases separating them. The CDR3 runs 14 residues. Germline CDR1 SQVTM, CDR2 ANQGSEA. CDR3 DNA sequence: TGCAGCGTTGAATCGGCCAACGGTCACAGCGGGCAGTATTTT. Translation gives CSVESANGHSGQYF.

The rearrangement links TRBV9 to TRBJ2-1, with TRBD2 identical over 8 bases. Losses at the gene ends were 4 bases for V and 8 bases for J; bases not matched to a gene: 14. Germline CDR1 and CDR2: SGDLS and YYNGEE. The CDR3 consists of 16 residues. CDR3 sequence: CASSSPPGLVGYEQFF. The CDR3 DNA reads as TGTGCCAGCAGCTCTCCTCCGGGACTAGTCGGGTATGAGCAGTTCTTC.

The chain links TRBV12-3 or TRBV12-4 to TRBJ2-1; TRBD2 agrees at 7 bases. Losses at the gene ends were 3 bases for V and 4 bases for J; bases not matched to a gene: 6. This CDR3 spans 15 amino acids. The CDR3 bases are TGTGCCAGCAGTTTGACAGCGGGGCTTTACAATGAGCAGTTCTTC. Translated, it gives CASSLTAGLYNEQFF.

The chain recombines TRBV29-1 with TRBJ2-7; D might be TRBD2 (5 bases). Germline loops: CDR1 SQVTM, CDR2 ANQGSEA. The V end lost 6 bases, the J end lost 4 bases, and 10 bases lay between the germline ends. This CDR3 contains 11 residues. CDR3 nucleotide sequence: TGCAGCGTCGGGATGGGGTACGAGCAGTACTTC. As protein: CSVGMGYEQYF.

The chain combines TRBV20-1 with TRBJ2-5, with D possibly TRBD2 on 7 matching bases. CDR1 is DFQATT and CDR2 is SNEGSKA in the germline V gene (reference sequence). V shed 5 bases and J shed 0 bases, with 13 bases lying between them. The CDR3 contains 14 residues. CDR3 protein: CSAGGAFHQETQYF. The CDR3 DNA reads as TGCAGTGCTGGGGGGGCCTTCCACCAAGAGACCCAGTACTTC.

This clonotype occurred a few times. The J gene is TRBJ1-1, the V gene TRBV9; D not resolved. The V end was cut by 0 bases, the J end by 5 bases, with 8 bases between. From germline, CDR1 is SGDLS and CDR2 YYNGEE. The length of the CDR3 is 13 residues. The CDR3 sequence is CASSVGGRTEAFF. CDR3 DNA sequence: TGTGCCAGCAGCGTAGGGGGTCGGACTGAAGCTTTCTTT.

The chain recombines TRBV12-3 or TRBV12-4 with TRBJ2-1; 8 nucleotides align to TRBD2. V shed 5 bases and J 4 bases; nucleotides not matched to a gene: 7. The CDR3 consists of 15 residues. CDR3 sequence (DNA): TGTGCCAGCAGTCCCGGGACTAGAACATACAATGAGCAGTTCTTC. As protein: CASSPGTRTYNEQFF.

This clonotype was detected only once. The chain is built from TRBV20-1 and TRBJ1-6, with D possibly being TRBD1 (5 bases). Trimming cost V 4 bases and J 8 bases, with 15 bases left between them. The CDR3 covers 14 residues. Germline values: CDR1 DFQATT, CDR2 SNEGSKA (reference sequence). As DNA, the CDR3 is TGCAGTGCTATAAGGGGCCGAGTCGATTCACCCCTCCACTTT. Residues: CSAIRGRVDSPLHF.

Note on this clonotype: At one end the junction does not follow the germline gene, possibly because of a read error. The CDR3 sequence is CASGVAGTGDFYEQYF. The CDR3, as DNA: TGTGCCAGCGGCGTCGCCGGGACAGGGGACTTCTACGAGCAGTACTTC. The genes are TRBV9 and TRBJ2-7, with 10 bases fitting TRBD1. The CDR3 length is 16 residues. Per germline, CDR1 SGDLS and CDR2 YYNGEE.

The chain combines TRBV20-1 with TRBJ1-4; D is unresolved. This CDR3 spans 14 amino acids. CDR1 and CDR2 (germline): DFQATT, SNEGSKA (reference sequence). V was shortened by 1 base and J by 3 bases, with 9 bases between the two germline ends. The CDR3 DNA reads TGCAGTGCTAGAGGGCCGGTGGCTAATGAAAAACTGTTTTTT. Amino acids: CSARGPVANEKLFF.

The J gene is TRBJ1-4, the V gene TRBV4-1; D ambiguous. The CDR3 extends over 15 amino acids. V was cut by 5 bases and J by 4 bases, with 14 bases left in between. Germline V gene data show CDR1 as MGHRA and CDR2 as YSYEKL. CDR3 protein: CASSSSWQVNEKLFF. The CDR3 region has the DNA TGCGCCAGCAGCTCATCATGGCAGGTTAATGAAAAACTGTTTTTT.

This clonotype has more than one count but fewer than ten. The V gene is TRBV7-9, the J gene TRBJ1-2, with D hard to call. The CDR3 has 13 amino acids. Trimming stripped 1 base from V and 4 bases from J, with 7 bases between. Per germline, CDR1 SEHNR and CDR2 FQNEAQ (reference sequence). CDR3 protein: CASSLDRIYGYTF. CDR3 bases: TGTGCCAGCAGCTTAGACAGAATCTATGGCTACACCTTC.

DNA of the CDR3: TGTGCCAGCAGTTCCCTCGTTAGACGCTCTGGGGCCAACGTCCTGACTTTC. Translating it yields CASSSLVRRSGANVLTF. This rearrangement joins TRBV6-2 or TRBV6-3 to TRBJ2-6; D unclear. The CDR3 length is 17 residues. Trimming removed 4 bases from V and 0 bases from J, with 13 bases in between. Germline V lookup: CDR1 MNHEY, CDR2 SVGEGT.

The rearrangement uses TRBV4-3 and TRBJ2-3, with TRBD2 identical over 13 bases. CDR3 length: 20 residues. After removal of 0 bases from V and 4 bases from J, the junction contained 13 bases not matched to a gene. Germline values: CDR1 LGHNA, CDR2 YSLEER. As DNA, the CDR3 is TGCGCCAGCAGCCAAGATTTCGGACTAGCGGGGGACTCTAGCGCAGATACGCAGTATTTT. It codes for CASSQDFGLAGDSSADTQYF.

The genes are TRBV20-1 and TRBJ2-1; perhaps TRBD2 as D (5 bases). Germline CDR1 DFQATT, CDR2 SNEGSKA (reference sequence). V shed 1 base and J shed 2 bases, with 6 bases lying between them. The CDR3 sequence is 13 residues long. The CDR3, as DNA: TGCAGTGCTAGAGGAGGGCCCTACAATGAGCAGTTCTTC. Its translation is CSARGGPYNEQFF.

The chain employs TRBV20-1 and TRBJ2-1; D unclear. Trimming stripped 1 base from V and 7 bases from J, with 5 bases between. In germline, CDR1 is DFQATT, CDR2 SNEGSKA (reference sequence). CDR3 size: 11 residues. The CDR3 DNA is TGCAGTGCTAGAGGTGGTAATGAGCAGTTCTTC. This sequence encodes CSARGGNEQFF.

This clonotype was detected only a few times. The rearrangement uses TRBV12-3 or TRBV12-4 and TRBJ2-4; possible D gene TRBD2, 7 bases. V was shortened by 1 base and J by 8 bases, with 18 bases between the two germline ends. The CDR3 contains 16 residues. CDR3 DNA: TGTGCCAGCAGTTTAGGGGGGGGGCGCAGAGGGGACATTCAGTACTTC. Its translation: CASSLGGGRRGDIQYF.